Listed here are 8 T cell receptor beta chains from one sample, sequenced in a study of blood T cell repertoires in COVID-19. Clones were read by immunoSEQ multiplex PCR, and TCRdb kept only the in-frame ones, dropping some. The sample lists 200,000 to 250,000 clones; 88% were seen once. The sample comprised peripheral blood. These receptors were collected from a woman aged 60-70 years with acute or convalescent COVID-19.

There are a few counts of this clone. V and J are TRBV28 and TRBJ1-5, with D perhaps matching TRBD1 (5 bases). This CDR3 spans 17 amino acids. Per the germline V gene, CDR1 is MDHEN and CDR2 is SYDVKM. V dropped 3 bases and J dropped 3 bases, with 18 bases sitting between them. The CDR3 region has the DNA TGTGCCAGCAGTTTGTCAGGTTTCGCGGGGACCAATCAGCCCCAGCATTTT. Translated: CASSLSGFAGTNQPQHF.

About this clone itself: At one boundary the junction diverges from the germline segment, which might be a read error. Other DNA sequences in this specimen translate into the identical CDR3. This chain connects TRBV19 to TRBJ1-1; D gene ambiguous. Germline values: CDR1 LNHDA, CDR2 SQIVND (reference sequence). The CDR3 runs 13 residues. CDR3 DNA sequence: TGTGCCAGCAGTAGGCAGATGAACACTGAAGCTTTCTTT. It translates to CASSRQMNTEAFF.

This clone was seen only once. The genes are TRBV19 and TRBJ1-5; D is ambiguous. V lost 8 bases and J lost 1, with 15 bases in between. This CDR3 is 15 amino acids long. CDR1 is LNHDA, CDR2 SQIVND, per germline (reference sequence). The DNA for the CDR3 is TGTGCCAGTCGGAGTGCATTCGTGAGCAATCAGCCCCAGCATTTT. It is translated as CASRSAFVSNQPQHF.

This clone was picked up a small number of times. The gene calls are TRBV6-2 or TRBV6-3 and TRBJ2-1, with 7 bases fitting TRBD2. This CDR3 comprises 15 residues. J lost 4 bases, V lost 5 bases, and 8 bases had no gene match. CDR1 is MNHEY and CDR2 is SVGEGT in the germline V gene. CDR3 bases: TGTGCCAGCAGTCCGACTAGCCAGGCGTACAATGAGCAGTTCTTC. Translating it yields CASSPTSQAYNEQFF.

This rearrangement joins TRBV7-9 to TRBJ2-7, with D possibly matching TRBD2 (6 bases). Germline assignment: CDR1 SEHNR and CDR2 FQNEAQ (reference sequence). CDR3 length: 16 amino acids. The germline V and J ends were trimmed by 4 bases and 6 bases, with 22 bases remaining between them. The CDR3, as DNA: TGTGCCAGCAGCTCGCCGGTCGGAAGGGACGGGGGCGAGCAGTACTTC. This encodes CASSSPVGRDGGEQYF.

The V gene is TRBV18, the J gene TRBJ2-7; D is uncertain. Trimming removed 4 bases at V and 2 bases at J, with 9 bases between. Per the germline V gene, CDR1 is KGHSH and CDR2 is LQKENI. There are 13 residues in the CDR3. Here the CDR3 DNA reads TGTGCCAGCTCACGGGCTCATACCTACGAGCAGTACTTC. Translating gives CASSRAHTYEQYF.

CDR3 DNA: TGTGCCAGCTCAACAAGACAGGGCAATCAGCCCCAGCATTTT. This codes for CASSTRQGNQPQHF. The gene calls are TRBV6-5 and TRBJ1-5, with TRBD1 as a possible D gene (6 bases). Per the germline V gene, CDR1 is MNHEY and CDR2 is SVGAGI. CDR3 length: 14 amino acids. The ends were cut back, 8 bases at V and 2 bases at J, with 13 bases in the middle.

This CDR3 reads CASSPSRTTNNEQFF. The CDR3, as DNA: TGTGCCAGCAGTCCCTCCCGGACTACCAACAATGAGCAGTTCTTC. V is TRBV28 and J is TRBJ2-1, with D possibly TRBD2 on 6 matching bases. This CDR3 is built from 15 residues. Per the germline V gene, CDR1 is MDHEN and CDR2 is SYDVKM. The V gene lost 5 bases and the J gene lost 5 bases, with 16 bases spanning the gap.